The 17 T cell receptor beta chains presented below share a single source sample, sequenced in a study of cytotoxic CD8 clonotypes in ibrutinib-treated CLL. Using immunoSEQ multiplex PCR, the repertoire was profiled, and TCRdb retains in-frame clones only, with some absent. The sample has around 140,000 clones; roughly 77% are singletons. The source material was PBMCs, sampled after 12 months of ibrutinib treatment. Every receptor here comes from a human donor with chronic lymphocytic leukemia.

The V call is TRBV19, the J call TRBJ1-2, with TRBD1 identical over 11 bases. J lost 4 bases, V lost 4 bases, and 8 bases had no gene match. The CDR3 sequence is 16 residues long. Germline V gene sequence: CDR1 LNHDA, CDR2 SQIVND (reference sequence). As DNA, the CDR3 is TGTGCCAGTAGTAGGACAGGGGGCGAAACACTCTATGGCTACACCTTC. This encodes CASSRTGGETLYGYTF.

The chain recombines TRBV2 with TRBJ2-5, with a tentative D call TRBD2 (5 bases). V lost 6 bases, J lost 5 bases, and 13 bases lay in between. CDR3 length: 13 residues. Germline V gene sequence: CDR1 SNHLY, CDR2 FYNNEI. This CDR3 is CASRGLGGETQYF. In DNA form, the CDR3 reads TGTGCCAGCAGGGGTTTGGGCGGGGAGACCCAGTACTTC.

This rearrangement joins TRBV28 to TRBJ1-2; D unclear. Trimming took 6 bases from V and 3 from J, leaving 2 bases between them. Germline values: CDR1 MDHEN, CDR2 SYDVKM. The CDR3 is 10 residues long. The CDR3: CASRYYGYTF. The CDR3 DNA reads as TGTGCCAGCAGGTACTATGGCTACACCTTC.

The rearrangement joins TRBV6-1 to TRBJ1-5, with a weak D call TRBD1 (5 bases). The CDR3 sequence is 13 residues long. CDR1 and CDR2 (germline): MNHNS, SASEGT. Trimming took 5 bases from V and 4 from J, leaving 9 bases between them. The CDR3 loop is CASSWGGNQPQHF. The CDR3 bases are TGTGCCAGCAGTTGGGGGGGAAATCAGCCCCAGCATTTT.

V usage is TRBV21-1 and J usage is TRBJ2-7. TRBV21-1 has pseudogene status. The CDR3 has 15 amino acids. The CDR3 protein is CASSKAGDGAYEQYF. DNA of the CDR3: TGTGCCAGCAGCAAAGCAGGGGACGGGGCCTACGAGCAGTACTTC.

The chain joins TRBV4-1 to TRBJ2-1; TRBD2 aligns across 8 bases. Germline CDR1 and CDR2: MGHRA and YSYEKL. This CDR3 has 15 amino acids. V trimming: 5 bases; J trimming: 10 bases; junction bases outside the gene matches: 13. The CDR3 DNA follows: TGCGCCAGCAGCTTTCGGGGGGGCCTCTTAAACGAGCAGTTCTTC. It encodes CASSFRGGLLNEQFF.

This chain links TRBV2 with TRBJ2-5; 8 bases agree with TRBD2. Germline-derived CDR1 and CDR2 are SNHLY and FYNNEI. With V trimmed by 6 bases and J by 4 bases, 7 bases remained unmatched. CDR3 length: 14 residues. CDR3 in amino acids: CASRESGGRETQYF. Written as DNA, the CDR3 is TGTGCCAGCAGGGAAAGCGGGGGCCGAGAGACCCAGTACTTC. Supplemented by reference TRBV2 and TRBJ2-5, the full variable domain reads EPEVTQTPSHQVTQMGQEVILRCVPISNHLYFYWYRQILGQKVEFLVSFYNNEISEKSEIFDDQFSVERPDGSNFTLKIRSTKLEDSAMYFCASRESGGRETQYFGPGTRLLVL.

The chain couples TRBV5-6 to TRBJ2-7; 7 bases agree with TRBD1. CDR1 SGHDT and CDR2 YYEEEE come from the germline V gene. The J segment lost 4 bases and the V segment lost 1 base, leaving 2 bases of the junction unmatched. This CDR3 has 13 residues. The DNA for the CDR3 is TGTGCCAGCAGCTTGAGGGGGCCTTACGAGCAGTACTTC. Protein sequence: CASSLRGPYEQYF. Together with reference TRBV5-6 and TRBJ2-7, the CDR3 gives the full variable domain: DAGVTQSPTHLIKTRGQQVTLRCSPKSGHDTVSWYQQALGQGPQFIFQYYEEEERQRGNFPDRFSGHQFPNYSSELNVNALLLGDSALYLCASSLRGPYEQYFGPGTRLTVT.

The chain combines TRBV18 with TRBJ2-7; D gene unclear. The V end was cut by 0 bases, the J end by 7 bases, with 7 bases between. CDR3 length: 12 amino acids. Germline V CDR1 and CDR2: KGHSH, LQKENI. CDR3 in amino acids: CASSPPVGEQYF. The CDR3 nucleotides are TGTGCCAGCTCACCACCGGTTGGAGAGCAGTACTTC.

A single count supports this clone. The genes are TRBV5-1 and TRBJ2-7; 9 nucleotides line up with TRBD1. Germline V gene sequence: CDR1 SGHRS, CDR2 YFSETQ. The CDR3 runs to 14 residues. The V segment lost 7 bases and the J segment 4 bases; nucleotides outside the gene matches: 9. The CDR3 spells CASGTGQGIYEQYF. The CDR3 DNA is TGCGCCAGCGGGACGGGACAGGGCATATACGAGCAGTACTTC.

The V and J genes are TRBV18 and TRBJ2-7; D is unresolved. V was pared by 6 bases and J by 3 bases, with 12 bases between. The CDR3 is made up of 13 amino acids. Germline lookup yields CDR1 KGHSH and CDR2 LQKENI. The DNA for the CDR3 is TGTGCCAGCTCCCCGGGCGGAAACTACGAGCAGTACTTC. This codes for CASSPGGNYEQYF.

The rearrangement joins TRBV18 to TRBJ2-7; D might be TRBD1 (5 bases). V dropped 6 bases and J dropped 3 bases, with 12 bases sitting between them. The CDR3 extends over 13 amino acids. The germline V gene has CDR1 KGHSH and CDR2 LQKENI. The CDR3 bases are TGTGCCAGCTCGGCCGACAGAAACTACGAGCAGTACTTC. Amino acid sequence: CASSADRNYEQYF.

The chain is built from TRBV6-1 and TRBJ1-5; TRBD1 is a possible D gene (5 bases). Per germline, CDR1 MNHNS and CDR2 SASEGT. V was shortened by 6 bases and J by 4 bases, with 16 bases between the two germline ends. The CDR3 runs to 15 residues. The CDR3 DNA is TGTGCCAGCAGGGCTCAGGGTTCGCTGAATCAGCCCCAGCATTTT. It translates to CASRAQGSLNQPQHF.

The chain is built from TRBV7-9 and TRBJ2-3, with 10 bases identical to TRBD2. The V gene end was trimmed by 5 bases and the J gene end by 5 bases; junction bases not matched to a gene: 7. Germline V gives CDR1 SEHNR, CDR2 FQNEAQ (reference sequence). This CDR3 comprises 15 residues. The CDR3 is CASSQPTSGKDTQYF. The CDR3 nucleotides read TGTGCCAGCAGCCAACCTACTAGCGGGAAAGATACGCAGTATTTT. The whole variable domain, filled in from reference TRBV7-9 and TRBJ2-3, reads DTGVSQNPRHKITKRGQNVTFRCDPISEHNRLYWYRQTLGQGPEFLTYFQNEAQLEKSRLLSDRFSAERPKGSFSTLEIQRTEQGDSAMYLCASSQPTSGKDTQYFGPGTRLTVL.

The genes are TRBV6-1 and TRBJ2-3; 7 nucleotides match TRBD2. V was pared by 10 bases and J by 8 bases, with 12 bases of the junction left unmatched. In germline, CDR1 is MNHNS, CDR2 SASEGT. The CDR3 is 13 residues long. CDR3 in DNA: TGTGCCACTCTCCCAGCGGGGTTGGGTACGCAGTATTTT. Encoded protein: CATLPAGLGTQYF.

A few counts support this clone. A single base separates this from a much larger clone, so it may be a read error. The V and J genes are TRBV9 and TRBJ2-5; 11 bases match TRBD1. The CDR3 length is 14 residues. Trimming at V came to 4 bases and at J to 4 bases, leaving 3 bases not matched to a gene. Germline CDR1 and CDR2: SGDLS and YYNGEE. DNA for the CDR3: TGTGCCAGCAGCCGGGACAGGGGGGGAGAGACCCAGTACTTC. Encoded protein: CASSRDRGGETQYF.

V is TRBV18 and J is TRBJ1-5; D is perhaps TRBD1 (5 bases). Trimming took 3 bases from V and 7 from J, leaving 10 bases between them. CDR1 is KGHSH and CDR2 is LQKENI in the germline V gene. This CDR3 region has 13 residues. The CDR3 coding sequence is TGTGCCAGCTCACCCGGCGAGGGGCAGCCCCAGCATTTT. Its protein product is CASSPGEGQPQHF.